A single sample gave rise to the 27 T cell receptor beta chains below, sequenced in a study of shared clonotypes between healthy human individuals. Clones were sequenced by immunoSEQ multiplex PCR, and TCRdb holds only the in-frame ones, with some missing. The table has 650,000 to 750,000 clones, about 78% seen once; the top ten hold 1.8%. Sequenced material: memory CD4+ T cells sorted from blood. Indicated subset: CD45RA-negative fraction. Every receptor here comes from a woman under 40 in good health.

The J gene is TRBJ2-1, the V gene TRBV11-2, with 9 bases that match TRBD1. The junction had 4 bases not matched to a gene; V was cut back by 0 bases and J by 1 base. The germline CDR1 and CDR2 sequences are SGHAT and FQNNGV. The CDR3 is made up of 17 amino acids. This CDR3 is CASSLDLGQGSYNEQFF. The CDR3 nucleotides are TGTGCCAGCAGCTTAGACTTGGGACAGGGTTCCTACAATGAGCAGTTCTTC. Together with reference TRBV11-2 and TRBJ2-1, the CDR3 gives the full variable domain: EAGVAQSPRYKIIEKRQSVAFWCNPISGHATLYWYQQILGQGPKLLIQFQNNGVVDDSQLPKDRFSAERLKGVDSTLKIQPAKLEDSAVYLCASSLDLGQGSYNEQFFGPGTRLTVL.

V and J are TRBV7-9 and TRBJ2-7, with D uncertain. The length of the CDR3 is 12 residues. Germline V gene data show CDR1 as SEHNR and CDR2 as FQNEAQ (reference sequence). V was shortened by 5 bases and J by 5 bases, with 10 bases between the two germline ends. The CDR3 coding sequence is TGTGCCAGCAGCAACGGGTTCCACGAGCAGTACTTC. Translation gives CASSNGFHEQYF.

CDR3 DNA sequence: TGTGCCAGCAGTTTAGGCGGGAGTGGTTACAATGAGCAGTTCTTC. Amino acids: CASSLGGSGYNEQFF. This rearrangement joins TRBV28 to TRBJ2-1; TRBD2 matches 7 bases. V trimming: 2 bases; J trimming: 4 bases; junction bases outside the gene matches: 5. The CDR3 is made up of 15 amino acids. CDR1 and CDR2 from the germline V gene are MDHEN and SYDVKM.

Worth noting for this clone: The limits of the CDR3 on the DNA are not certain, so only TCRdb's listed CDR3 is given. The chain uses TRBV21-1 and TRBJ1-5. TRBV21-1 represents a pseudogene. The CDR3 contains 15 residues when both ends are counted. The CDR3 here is CAARVGSGSNQPQHF.

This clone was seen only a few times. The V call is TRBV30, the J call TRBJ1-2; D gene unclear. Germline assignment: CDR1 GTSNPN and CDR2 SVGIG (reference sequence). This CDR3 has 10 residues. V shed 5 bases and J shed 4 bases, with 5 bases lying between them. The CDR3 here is CAWGLYGYTF. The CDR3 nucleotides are TGTGCCTGGGGTCTCTATGGCTACACCTTC. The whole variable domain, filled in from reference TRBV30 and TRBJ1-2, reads SQTIHQWPATLVQPVGSPLSLECTVEGTSNPNLYWYRQAAGRGLQLLFYSVGIGQISSEVPQNLSASRPQDRQFILSSKKLLLSDSGFYLCAWGLYGYTFGSGTRLTVV.

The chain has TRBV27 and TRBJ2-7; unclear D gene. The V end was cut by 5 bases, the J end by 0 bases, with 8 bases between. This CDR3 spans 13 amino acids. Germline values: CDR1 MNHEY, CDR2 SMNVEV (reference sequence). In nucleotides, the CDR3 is TGTGCCAGCAGTAAACAAGGCTCCTACGAGCAGTACTTC. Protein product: CASSKQGSYEQYF.

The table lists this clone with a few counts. The DNA for the CDR3 is TGTGCCAGCAGTCCCAGGACTAGCGGGAGGGCGTTTGATGAGCAGTTCTTC. The encoded protein is CASSPRTSGRAFDEQFF. V is TRBV25-1 and J is TRBJ2-1; 15 positions match TRBD2. CDR1 MGHDK and CDR2 SYGVNS come from the germline V gene. This CDR3 is built from 17 residues. Trimming at V came to 5 bases and at J to 8 bases, leaving 10 bases not matched to a gene.

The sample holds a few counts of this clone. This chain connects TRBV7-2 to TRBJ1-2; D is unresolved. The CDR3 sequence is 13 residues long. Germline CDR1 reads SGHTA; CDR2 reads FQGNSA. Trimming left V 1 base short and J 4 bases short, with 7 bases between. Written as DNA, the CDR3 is TGTGCCAGCAGCTTAGACCGTCGCTATGGCTACACCTTC. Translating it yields CASSLDRRYGYTF.

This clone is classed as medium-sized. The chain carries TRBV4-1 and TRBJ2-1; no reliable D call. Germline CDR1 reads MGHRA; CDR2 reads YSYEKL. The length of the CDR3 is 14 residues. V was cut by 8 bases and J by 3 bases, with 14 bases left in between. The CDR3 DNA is TGCGCCAGCGGCGTTAACTCGAACTACAATGAGCAGTTCTTC. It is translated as CASGVNSNYNEQFF.

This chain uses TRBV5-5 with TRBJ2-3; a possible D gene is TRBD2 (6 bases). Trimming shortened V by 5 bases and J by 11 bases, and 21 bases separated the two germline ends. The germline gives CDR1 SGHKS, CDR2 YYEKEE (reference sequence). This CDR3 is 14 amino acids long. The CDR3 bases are TGTGCCAGCAGTTCTAGCCGACTAGTCCAGAAGCAGTATTTT. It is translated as CASSSSRLVQKQYF.

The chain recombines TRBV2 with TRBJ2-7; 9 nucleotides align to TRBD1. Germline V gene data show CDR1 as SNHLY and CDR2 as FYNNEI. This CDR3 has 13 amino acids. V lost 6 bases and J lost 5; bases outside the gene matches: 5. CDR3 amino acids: CASRGQGPHEQYF. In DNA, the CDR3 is TGTGCCAGCAGGGGACAGGGTCCACACGAGCAGTACTTC.

CDR3 nucleotides: TGTGCCGGCCAAGGGGGACTAGATTTGGATACGCAGTATTTT. It yields the protein CAGQGGLDLDTQYF. This chain joins TRBV6-1 and TRBJ2-3; the match to TRBD2 covers 8 bases. V was pared by 11 bases and J by 6 bases, with 13 bases of the junction left unmatched. Germline values: CDR1 MNHNS, CDR2 SASEGT. CDR3 size: 14 residues.

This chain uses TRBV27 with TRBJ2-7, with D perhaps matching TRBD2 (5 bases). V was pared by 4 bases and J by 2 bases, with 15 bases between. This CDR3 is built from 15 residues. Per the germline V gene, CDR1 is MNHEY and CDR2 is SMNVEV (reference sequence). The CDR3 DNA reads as TGTGCCAGCAGTTCCACCACGGACGGGGCCTACGAGCAGTACTTC. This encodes CASSSTTDGAYEQYF.

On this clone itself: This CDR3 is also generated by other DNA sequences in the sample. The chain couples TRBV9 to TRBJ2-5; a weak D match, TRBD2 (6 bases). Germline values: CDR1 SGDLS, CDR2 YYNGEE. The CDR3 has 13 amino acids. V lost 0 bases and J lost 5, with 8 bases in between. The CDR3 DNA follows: TGTGCCAGCAGCGTAGACGCGGGGGAGACCCAGTACTTC. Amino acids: CASSVDAGETQYF.

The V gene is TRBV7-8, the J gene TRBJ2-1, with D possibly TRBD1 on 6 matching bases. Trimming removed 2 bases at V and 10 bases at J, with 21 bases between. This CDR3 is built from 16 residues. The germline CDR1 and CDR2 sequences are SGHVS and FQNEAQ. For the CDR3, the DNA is TGTGCCAGCAGCTTAAGTTGGGACACGGCCTACGGGGAGCAGTTCTTC. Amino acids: CASSLSWDTAYGEQFF.

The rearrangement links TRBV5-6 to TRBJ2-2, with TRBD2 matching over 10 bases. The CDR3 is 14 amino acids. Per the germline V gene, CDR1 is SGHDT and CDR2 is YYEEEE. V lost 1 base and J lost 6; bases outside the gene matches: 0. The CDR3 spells CASSLTSGAGELFF. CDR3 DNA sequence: TGTGCCAGCAGCTTGACTAGCGGGGCCGGGGAGCTGTTTTTT.

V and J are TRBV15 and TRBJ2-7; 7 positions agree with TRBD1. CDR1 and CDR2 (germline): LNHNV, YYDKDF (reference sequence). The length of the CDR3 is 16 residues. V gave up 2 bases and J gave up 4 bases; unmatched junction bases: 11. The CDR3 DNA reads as TGTGCCACCAGCAGAACCCAACGACAGGGACAGTACGAGCAGTACTTC. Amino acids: CATSRTQRQGQYEQYF.

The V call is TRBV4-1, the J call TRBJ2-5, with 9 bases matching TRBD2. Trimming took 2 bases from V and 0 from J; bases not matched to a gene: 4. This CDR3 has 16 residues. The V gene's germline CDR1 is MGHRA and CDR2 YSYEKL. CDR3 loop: CASSQLAGRYQETQYF. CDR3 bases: TGCGCCAGCAGCCAACTAGCGGGAAGGTACCAAGAGACCCAGTACTTC.

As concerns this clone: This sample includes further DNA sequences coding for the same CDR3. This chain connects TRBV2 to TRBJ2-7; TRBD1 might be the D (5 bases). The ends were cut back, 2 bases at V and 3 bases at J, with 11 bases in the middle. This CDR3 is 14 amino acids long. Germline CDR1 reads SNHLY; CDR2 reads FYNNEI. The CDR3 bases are TGTGCCAGCAGTGAAAGGGGCAGCAACTACGAGCAGTACTTC. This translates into CASSERGSNYEQYF.

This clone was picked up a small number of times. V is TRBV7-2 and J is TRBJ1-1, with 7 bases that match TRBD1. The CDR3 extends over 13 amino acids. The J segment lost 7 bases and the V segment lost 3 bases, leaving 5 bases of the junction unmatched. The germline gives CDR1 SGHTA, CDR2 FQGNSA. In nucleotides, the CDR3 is TGTGCCAGCAGCTTGCAGGGGGAGATTGAAGCTTTCTTT. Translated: CASSLQGEIEAFF.

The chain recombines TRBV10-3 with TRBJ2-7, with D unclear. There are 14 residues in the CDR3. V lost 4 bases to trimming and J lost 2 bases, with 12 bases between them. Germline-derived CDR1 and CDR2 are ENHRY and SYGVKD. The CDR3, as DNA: TGTGCCATCAGTGGCGGCGGAATAACCTACGAGCAGTACTTC. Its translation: CAISGGGITYEQYF.

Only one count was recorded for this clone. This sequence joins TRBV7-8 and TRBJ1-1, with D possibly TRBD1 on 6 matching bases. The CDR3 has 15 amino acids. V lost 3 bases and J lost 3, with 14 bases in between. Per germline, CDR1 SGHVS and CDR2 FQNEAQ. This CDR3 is CASSLIQGGDTEAFF. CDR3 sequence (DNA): TGTGCCAGCAGCTTGATACAGGGAGGGGACACTGAAGCTTTCTTT.

This CDR3 reads CASSETGINQPQHF. The CDR3 region has the DNA TGTGCCAGCAGCGAAACAGGGATCAATCAGCCCCAGCATTTT. The chain joins TRBV2 to TRBJ1-5; D might be TRBD1 (6 bases). The CDR3 runs to 14 residues. The V and J ends lost 6 bases and 3 bases respectively, with 12 bases between them. Germline loops: CDR1 SNHLY, CDR2 FYNNEI. Filled out from reference TRBV2 and TRBJ1-5, the complete variable domain reads EPEVTQTPSHQVTQMGQEVILRCVPISNHLYFYWYRQILGQKVEFLVSFYNNEISEKSEIFDDQFSVERPDGSNFTLKIRSTKLEDSAMYFCASSETGINQPQHFGDGTRLSIL.

CDR3 in amino acids: CASSRGQGAYEQYF. The DNA for the CDR3 is TGTGCCAGCAGCCGGGGACAGGGGGCGTACGAGCAGTACTTC. The rearrangement joins TRBV11-2 to TRBJ2-5; 12 nucleotides line up with TRBD1. The tail of the sequence fits TRBJ2-7 better, so the J call may be wrong. Germline CDR1 SGHAT, CDR2 FQNNGV. The CDR3 consists of 14 residues.

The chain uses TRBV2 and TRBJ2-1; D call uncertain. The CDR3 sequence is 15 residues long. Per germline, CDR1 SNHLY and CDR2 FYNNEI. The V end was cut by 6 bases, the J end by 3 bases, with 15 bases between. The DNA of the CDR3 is TGTGCCAGCAGGGACGTGGGAAAGGGCTACAATGAGCAGTTCTTC. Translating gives CASRDVGKGYNEQFF.

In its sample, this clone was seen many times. This chain's CDR3 is CASSRQELSEQFF. The CDR3, as DNA: TGTGCCAGCAGCCGACAGGAGTTGAGTGAGCAGTTCTTC. The chain joins TRBV2 to TRBJ2-1; possibly TRBD1 for D (6 bases). V lost 6 bases and J lost 9, with 15 bases in between. Germline V gives CDR1 SNHLY, CDR2 FYNNEI. The CDR3 covers 13 residues.

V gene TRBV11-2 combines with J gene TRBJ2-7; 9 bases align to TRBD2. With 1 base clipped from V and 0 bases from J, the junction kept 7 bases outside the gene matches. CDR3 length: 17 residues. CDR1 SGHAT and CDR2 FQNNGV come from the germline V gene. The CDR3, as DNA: TGTGCCAGCAGCTTAGGAAGGCCTAGCGGGATCTCCTACGAGCAGTACTTC. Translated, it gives CASSLGRPSGISYEQYF.